Given below is one T cell receptor beta chain in context. Positive CCR7 selection of CD45RO-negative cells yielded the naive CD8 cells, and terminally differentiated effector memory CD45RA+ cells were excluded. Nashville, Tennessee was home to all donors, each a Caucasian adult. This sample stems from a study of shared clonotypes between healthy human individuals. The deep-level immunoSEQ assay was used. Profiling relied on immunoSEQ multiplex PCR, and the TCRdb table lists in-frame clones only, not all of them. The data contain about 2 million clones, approximately 94% of them singletons. The clonotype originates from a man aged 18-30 years in good health. Sequencing input: naive CD8+ T cells sorted from blood.

CDR3 residues: CASSSPTLVGADTQYF. CDR3 bases: TGTGCCAGCAGTTCTCCCACACTAGTCGGTGCAGATACGCAGTATTTT. The chain links TRBV28 to TRBJ2-3, with D maybe TRBD2 (5 bases). This CDR3 is 16 amino acids long. V lost 4 bases, J lost 4 bases, and 18 bases lay in between. Germline V lookup: CDR1 MDHEN, CDR2 SYDVKM.